Listed below are T cell receptor beta chains from one sample, sequenced in a study of identical twins. MiXCR was run by TCRdb on the 5' RACE reads, yielding one entry per CDR3 protein. The sample yields hundreds of thousands of distinct CDR3 sequences, 20% to 25% seen once. These same records also appear under a second study, on yellow fever vaccine responses in identical twins.

The sample taken for sequencing was CD4+ T cells sorted from blood. These receptors all come from a woman aged 18-29 years in good health. CDR3s leave out the opening cysteine and the closing phenylalanine or tryptophan. Fields, in order: D gene, V gene, J gene, CDR3 protein. D genes are given only for firm matches.

d_call: .; v_call: TRBV6-1; j_call: TRBJ2-1; cdr3_aa: ASSPPPRGGSYNEQF
d_call: TRBD1; v_call: TRBV24-1; j_call: TRBJ2-4; cdr3_aa: ATSDPGGQTNIQY
d_call: .; v_call: TRBV5-1; j_call: TRBJ2-3; cdr3_aa: ASSARGIKLRTDTQY
d_call: .; v_call: TRBV4-1; j_call: TRBJ2-1; cdr3_aa: ASSQPSRGSYNEQF
d_call: TRBD2; v_call: TRBV28; j_call: TRBJ2-5; cdr3_aa: ASSTSGRAKSQETQY
d_call: .; v_call: TRBV21-1; j_call: TRBJ2-2; cdr3_aa: AIPGQGTGELF
d_call: TRBD1; v_call: TRBV11-2; j_call: TRBJ2-1; cdr3_aa: ASSFTWTGNYNEQF
d_call: .; v_call: TRBV20-1; j_call: TRBJ2-3; cdr3_aa: SAPLASSTDTQY
d_call: TRBD1; v_call: TRBV11-2; j_call: TRBJ1-1; cdr3_aa: ASSEGAGNTEAF
d_call: .; v_call: TRBV18; j_call: TRBJ2-5; cdr3_aa: ASSPRDTKETQY